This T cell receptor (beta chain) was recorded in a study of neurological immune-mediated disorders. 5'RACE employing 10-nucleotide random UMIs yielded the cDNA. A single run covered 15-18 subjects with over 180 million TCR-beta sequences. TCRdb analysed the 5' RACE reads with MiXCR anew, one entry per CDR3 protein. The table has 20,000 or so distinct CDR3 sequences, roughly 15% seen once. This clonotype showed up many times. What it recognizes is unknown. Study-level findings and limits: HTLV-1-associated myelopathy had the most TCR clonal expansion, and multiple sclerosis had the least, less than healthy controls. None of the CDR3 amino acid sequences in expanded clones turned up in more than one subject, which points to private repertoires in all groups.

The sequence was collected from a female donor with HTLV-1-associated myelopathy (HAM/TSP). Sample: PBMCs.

CDR3 bases: TGCGCCAGTACTACCGGGACAGGGGGCACTGAAGCTTTCTTT. It specifies CASTTGTGGTEAFF. This chain connects TRBV5-1 to TRBJ1-1, with TRBD1 matching 11 bases. With V trimmed by 8 bases and J by 4 bases, 7 bases remained unmatched. CDR1 and CDR2 from the germline V gene are SGHRS and YFSETQ. This CDR3 contains 14 residues.